The T cell receptor (beta chain) described here comes from a study of long-term antiretroviral therapy in people with HIV. The V and J ends lost 0 bases and 6 bases respectively, with 9 bases between them. The CDR3 consists of 14 residues. CDR1 is LNHNV, CDR2 YYDKDF, per germline (reference sequence). Samples were assayed with immunoSEQ v3.0 at survey level. Profiling relied on immunoSEQ multiplex PCR, and the TCRdb table lists in-frame clones only, not all of them. The table lists approximately 33,000 clones, around 82% of them singletons. Sequencing was performed on unsorted PBMCs, taken 0.4 years before starting antiretroviral therapy. This clonotype was sampled from a man between 18 and 29 years old with HIV. The chain recombines TRBV15 with TRBJ2-4, with D tentatively TRBD1 (6 bases). The CDR3 protein is CATSRDEGGNIQYF. In DNA form, the CDR3 reads TGTGCCACCAGCAGAGATGAAGGGGGAAACATTCAGTACTTC. Looking up the rest from reference TRBV15 and TRBJ2-4 gives the full variable domain: DAMVIQNPRYQVTQFGKPVTLSCSQTLNHNVMYWYQQKSSQAPKLLFHYYDKDFNNEADTPDNFQSRRPNTSFCFLDIRSPGLGDTAMYLCATSRDEGGNIQYFGAGTRLSVL.